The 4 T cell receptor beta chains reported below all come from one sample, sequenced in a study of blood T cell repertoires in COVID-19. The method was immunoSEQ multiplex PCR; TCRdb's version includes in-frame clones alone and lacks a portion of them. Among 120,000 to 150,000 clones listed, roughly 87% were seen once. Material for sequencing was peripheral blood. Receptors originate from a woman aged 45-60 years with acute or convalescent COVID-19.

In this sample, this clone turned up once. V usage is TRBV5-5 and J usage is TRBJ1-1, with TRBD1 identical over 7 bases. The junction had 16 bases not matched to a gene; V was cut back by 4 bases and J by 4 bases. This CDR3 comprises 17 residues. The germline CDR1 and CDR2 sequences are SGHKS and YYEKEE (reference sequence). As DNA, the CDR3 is TGTGCCAGCAGCCCGGACAGGAGTAACCTTCGGGGCACTGAAGCTTTCTTT. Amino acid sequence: CASSPDRSNLRGTEAFF.

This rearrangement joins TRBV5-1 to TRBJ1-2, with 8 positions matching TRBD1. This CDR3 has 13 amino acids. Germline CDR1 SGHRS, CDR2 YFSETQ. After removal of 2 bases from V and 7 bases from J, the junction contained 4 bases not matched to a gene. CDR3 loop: CASSFPGGGGYTF. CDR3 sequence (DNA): TGCGCCAGCAGCTTTCCAGGGGGCGGTGGCTACACCTTC.

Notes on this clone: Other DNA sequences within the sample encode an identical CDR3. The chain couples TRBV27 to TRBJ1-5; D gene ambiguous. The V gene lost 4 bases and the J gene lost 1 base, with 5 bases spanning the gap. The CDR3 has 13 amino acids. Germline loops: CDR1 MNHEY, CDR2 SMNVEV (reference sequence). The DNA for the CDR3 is TGTGCCAGCAGTTCCTACAGCAATCAGCCCCAGCATTTT. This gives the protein CASSSYSNQPQHF.

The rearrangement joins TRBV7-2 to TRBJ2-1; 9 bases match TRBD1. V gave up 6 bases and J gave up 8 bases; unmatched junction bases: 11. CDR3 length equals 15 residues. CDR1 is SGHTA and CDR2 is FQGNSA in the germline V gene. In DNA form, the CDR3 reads TGTGCCAGCAGGGAGCCGGGACAGGGTATTTATGAGCAGTTCTTC. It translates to CASREPGQGIYEQFF.